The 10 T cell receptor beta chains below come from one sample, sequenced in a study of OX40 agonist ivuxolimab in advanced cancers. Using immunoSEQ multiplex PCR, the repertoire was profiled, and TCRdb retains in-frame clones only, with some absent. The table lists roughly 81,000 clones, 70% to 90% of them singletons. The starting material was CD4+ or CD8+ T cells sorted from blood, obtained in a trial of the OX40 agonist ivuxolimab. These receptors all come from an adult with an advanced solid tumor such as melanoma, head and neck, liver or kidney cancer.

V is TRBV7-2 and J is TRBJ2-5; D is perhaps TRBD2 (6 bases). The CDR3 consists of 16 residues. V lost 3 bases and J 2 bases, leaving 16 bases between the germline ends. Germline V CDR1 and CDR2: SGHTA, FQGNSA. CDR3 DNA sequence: TGTGCCAGCAGCTTTACCCCCGGGACTTTTCAAGAGACCCAGTACTTC. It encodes CASSFTPGTFQETQYF.

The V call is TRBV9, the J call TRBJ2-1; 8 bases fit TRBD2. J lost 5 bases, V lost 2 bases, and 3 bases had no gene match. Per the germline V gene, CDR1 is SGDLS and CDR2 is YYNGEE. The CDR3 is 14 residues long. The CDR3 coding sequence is TGTGCCAGCAGCGTGTCGGGGGGGCACAATGAGCAGTTCTTC. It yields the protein CASSVSGGHNEQFF. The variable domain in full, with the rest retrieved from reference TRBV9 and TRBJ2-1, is DSGVTQTPKHLITATGQRVTLRCSPRSGDLSVYWYQQSLDQGLQFLIQYYNGEERAKGNILERFSAQQFPDLHSELNLSSLELGDSALYFCASSVSGGHNEQFFGPGTRLTVL.

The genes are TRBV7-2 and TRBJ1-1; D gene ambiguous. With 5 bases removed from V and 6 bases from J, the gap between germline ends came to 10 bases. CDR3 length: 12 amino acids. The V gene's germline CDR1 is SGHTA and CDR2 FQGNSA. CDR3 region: CASSLEVPEAFF. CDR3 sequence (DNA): TGTGCCAGCAGCCTAGAGGTACCTGAAGCTTTCTTT. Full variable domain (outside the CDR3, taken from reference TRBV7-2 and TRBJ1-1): GAGVSQSPSNKVTEKGKDVELRCDPISGHTALYWYRQSLGQGLEFLIYFQGNSAPDKSGLPSDRFSAERTGGSVSTLTIQRTQQEDSAVYLCASSLEVPEAFFGQGTRLTVV.

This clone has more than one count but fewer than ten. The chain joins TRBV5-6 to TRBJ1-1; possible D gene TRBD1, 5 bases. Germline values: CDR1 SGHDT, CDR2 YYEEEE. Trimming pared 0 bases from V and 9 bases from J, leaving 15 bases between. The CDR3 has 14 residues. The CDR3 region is CASSLEAGEEKAFF. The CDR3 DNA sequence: TGTGCCAGCAGCTTGGAAGCGGGGGAGGAAAAAGCTTTCTTT.

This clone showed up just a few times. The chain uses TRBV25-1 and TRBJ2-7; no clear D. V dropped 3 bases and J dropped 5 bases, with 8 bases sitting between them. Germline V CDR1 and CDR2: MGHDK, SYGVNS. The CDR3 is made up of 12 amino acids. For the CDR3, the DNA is TGTGCCAGCAGTGACCAGCTGCACGAGCAGTACTTC. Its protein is CASSDQLHEQYF.

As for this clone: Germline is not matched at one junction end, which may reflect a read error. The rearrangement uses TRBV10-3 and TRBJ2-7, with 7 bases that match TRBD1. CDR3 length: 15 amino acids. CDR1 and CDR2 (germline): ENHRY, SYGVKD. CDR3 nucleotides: TGTGCCATCAGTGCTCTGGACAGGCCCCCCTATGAGCAGTACTTC. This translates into CAISALDRPPYEQYF.

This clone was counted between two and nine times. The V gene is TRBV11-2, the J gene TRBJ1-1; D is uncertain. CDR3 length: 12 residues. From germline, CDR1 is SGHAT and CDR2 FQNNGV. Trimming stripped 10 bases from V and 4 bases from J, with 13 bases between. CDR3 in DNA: TGTGCCACATCAGGTGGCGGCACTGAAGCTTTCTTT. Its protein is CATSGGGTEAFF.

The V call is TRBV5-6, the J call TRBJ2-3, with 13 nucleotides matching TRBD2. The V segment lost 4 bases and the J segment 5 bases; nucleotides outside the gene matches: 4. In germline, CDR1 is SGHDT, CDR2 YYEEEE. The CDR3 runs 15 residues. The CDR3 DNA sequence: TGTGCCAGCAGCCTCGGACTAGCGGGGGAAGATACGCAGTATTTT. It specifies CASSLGLAGEDTQYF.

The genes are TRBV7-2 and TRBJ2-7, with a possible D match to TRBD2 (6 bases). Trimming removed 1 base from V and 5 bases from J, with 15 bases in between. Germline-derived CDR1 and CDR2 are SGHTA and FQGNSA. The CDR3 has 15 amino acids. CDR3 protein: CASSLEGRWGDEQYF. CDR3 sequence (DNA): TGTGCCAGCAGCTTAGAAGGACGGTGGGGGGACGAGCAGTACTTC.

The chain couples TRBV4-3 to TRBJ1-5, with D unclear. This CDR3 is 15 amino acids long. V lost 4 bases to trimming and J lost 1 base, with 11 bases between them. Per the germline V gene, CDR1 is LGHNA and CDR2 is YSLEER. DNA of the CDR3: TGCGCCAGCAGCCCGGCCGCGGAGAGCAATCAGCCCCAGCATTTT. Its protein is CASSPAAESNQPQHF.